The sequence of this T cell receptor beta chain was determined in a study of T-cell reconstitution after alpha-beta-depleted transplantation in children. Preparation of the TCRbeta library involved a method that used unique molecular identifiers. Each CDR3 protein gets one entry after TCRdb re-called the PCR reads with MiXCR. In the table there are some 200,000 distinct CDR3 sequences, approximately 9.5% of which are singletons. Between the trimmed V and J ends, which lost 5 bases and 3 bases, there was a span of 10 bases. The CDR3 loop spans 14 amino acids. From germline, CDR1 is SEHNR and CDR2 FQNEAQ (reference sequence).

The rearrangement joins TRBV7-9 to TRBJ1-4; D unresolved. The receptor comes from a human donor who donated a stem cell graft to a child with acute lymphoblastic leukemia. Sequences were derived from PBMCs from the stem cell graft donor, sampled from the stem cell graft. CDR3 bases: TGTGCCAGCAGCCCCCGGACGGCTAATGAAAAACTGTTTTTT. Amino acid sequence: CASSPRTANEKLFF.